A selection of T cell receptor beta chains follows, all from one sample in a study of T cell responses to AZD1222 COVID-19 vaccine. TCRdb keeps only in-frame clones here, not all; method: immunoSEQ multiplex PCR. Of about 110,000 clones in the sample, about nine tenths were seen once. Sample: peripheral blood, taken on day 0 of AZD1222 vaccination. The receptors derive from an adult in good health. Each CDR3 is given with its conserved first and last residue. The D gene is left open where the match is weak. Clone size is shown for a subset of rows, as once, few, many or a class of expanded clone.

size: NA; D: NA; J: TRBJ1-1; V: TRBV4-3; DNA: TGCGCCAGCAGCCACAGCAGGGGGAACACTGAAGCTTTCTTT; CDR3: CASSHSRGNTEAFF
size: NA; D: TRBD1; J: TRBJ2-3; V: TRBV5-1; DNA: TGCGCCAGCAGCTCGACAGGGGCGGCAGATACGCAGTATTTT; CDR3: CASSSTGAADTQYF
size: NA; D: TRBD1; J: TRBJ2-7; V: TRBV7-9; DNA: TGTGCCAGCAGCTCCACCGGGACAGGGGGCTTCAACGAGCAGTACTTC; CDR3: CASSSTGTGGFNEQYF
size: NA; D: NA; J: TRBJ1-1; V: TRBV10-2; DNA: TGCGCCAGCAACATATTGTACGATATATTGAACACTGAAGCTTTCTTT; CDR3: CASNILYDILNTEAFF
size: NA; D: NA; J: TRBJ1-2; V: TRBV25-1; DNA: TGTGCCAGCAGTGAAAACACGGGACCGAGGAGTTTGTATGGCTACACCTTC; CDR3: CASSENTGPRSLYGYTF
size: NA; D: TRBD1; J: TRBJ1-1; V: TRBV6-5; DNA: TGTGCCAGCAGTTATAAGGGGGCACCCCCCACTGAAGCTTTCTTT; CDR3: CASSYKGAPPTEAFF
size: NA; D: NA; J: TRBJ2-3; V: TRBV5-1; DNA: TGCGCCAGCAGCTTTTCAGCCTTCGTCACAGATACGCAGTATTTT; CDR3: CASSFSAFVTDTQYF
size: NA; D: NA; J: TRBJ1-5; V: TRBV28; DNA: TGTGCCAGCAGTTTAGGAGGCTATCGCGGCAATCAGCCCCAGCATTTT; CDR3: CASSLGGYRGNQPQHF
size: NA; D: NA; J: TRBJ1-1; V: TRBV7-9; DNA: TGTGCCAGCAGCTCGACACCGGGACAAACGAACACTGAAGCTTTCTTT; CDR3: CASSSTPGQTNTEAFF
size: NA; D: NA; J: TRBJ2-5; V: TRBV5-1; DNA: TGCGCCAGCAGCTTGGGGAGGGCAGAAGAGACCCAGTACTTC; CDR3: CASSLGRAEETQYF
size: NA; D: NA; J: TRBJ1-1; V: TRBV9; DNA: TGTGCCAGCAGCGTAGTAGGGGCTGACACTGAAGCTTTCTTT; CDR3: CASSVVGADTEAFF
size: NA; D: NA; J: TRBJ1-2; V: TRBV6-5; DNA: TGTGCCAGCAGTTACGACCTACACTATGGCTACACCTTC; CDR3: CASSYDLHYGYTF
size: NA; D: TRBD2; J: TRBJ2-1; V: TRBV6-5; DNA: TGTGCCAGCAGTTACTTTGCACTAGCGGGAGAGAATGAGCAGTTCTTC; CDR3: CASSYFALAGENEQFF
size: NA; D: NA; J: TRBJ2-5; V: TRBV14; DNA: TGTGCCAGCGGTTTCCCCGGGGAGACCCAGTACTTC; CDR3: CASGFPGETQYF
size: once; D: TRBD1; J: TRBJ1-2; V: TRBV15; DNA: TGTGCCACCAGCAGAGCGGCGAGGACAGGGGGCGGCTACACCTTC; CDR3: CATSRAARTGGGYTF
size: NA; D: NA; J: TRBJ1-4; V: TRBV3-1/TRBV3-2; DNA: TGTGCCAGCAGCCCGCGCGGGGTAGGCTACGAAAAACTGTTTTTT; CDR3: CASSPRGVGYEKLFF
size: NA; D: NA; J: TRBJ1-2; V: TRBV9; DNA: TGTGCCAGCAGCGCGCAGAACTATGGCTACACCTTC; CDR3: CASSAQNYGYTF
size: NA; D: TRBD1; J: TRBJ2-7; V: TRBV9; DNA: TGTGCCAGCAGCACCCGGACAGGGGGGGGCGAGCAGTACTTC; CDR3: CASSTRTGGGEQYF
size: once; D: TRBD1; J: TRBJ1-1; V: TRBV6-5; DNA: TGTGCCAGCAGAAACAGGGGTTACACTGAAGCTTTCTTT; CDR3: CASRNRGYTEAFF
size: NA; D: NA; J: TRBJ1-6; V: TRBV4-3; DNA: TGCGCCAGCAGCCAAGATCGGTGGGATAATTCACCCCTCCACTTT; CDR3: CASSQDRWDNSPLHF
size: NA; D: NA; J: TRBJ1-1; V: TRBV30; DNA: TGTGCCTGGGGAAAGGGGACCACTGAAGCTTTCTTT; CDR3: CAWGKGTTEAFF
size: NA; D: NA; J: TRBJ1-1; V: TRBV30; DNA: TGTGCCTGCCTGTGGAACACTGAAGCTTTCTTT; CDR3: CACLWNTEAFF